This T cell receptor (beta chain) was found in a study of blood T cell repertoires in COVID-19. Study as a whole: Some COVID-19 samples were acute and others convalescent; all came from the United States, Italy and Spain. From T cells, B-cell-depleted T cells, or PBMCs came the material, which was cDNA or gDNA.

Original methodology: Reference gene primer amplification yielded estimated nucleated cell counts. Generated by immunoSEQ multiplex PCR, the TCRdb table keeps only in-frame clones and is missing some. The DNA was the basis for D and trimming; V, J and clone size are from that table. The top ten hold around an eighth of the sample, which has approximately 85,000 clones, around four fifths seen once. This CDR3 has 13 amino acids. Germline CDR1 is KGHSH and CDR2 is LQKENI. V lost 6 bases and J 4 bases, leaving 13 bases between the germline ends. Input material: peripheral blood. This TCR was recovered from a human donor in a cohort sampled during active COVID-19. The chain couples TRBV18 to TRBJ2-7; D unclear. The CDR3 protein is CASSPRFGYEQYF. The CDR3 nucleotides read TGTGCCAGCTCCCCGAGGTTTGGGTACGAGCAGTACTTC.